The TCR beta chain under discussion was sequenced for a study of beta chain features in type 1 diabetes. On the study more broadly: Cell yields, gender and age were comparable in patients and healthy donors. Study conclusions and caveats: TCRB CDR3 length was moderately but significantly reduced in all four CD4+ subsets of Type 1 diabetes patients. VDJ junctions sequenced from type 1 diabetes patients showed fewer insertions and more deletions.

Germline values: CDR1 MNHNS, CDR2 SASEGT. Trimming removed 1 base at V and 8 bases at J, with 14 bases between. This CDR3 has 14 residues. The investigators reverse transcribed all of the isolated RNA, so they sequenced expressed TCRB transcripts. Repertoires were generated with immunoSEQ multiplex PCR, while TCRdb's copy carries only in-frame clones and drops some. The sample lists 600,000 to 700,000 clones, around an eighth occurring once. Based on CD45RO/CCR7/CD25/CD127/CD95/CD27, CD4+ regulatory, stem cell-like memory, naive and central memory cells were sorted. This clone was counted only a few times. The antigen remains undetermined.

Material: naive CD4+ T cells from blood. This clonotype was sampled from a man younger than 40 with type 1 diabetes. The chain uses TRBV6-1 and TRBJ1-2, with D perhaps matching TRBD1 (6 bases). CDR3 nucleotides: TGTGCCAGCAGTGAAGGAACAGGGTCTGTCGGCTACACCTTC. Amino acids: CASSEGTGSVGYTF.